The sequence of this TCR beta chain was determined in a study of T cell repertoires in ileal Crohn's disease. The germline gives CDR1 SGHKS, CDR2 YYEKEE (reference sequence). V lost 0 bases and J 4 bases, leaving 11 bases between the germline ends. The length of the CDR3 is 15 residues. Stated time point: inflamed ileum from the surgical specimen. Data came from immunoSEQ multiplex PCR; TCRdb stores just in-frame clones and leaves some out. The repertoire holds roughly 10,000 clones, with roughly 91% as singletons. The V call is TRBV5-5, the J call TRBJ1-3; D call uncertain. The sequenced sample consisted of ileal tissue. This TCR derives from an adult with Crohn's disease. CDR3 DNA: TGTGCCAGCAGCTTGGCAGGCCTGGGAGGAAACACCATATATTTT. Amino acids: CASSLAGLGGNTIYF.